One sample yielded the 17 T cell receptor beta chains listed below, sequenced in a study of blood T cell repertoires in COVID-19 (TCRdb year 2020). Libraries were prepared through the immunoSEQ multiplex PCR assay. Imported from immuneACCESS, the table was reduced by TCRdb to in-frame sequences with V and J called. These copies leave out some clones; in studies compared against another copy, an unresolved V gene accounts for under half, and the cause of the remainder is not known. The sample includes about 140,000 clones, with roughly 90% observed a single time. In total, the top ten clones hold about 11% of the sample. Sequenced sample: peripheral blood. The receptors were gathered from a man aged 50-59 years with active or convalescent COVID-19.

V usage is TRBV2 and J usage is TRBJ1-6; D not certain. The CDR3 has 15 residues. The V end was cut by 4 bases, the J end by 5 bases, with 12 bases between. Germline assignment: CDR1 SNHLY and CDR2 FYNNEI. The CDR3 sequence is CASSGATVHNSPLHF. The CDR3 nucleotides are TGTGCCAGCAGTGGAGCAACAGTCCATAATTCACCCCTCCACTTT.

The V gene is TRBV6-5, the J gene TRBJ1-1; D remains ambiguous. The germline V gene has CDR1 MNHEY and CDR2 SVGAGI. Trimming removed 5 bases from V and 4 bases from J, with 17 bases in between. The CDR3 has 15 residues. CDR3 sequence: CASSPRREWGTEAFF. The CDR3 nucleotides read TGTGCCAGCAGTCCCCGACGGGAATGGGGCACTGAAGCTTTCTTT.

The gene calls are TRBV5-6 and TRBJ1-4; D might be TRBD1 (6 bases). The CDR3 length is 15 residues. Germline V gives CDR1 SGHDT, CDR2 YYEEEE. V was shortened by 2 bases and J by 7 bases, with 15 bases between the two germline ends. The CDR3 DNA sequence: TGTGCCAGCAGCTTAAGGGGGGGCCAGGTTGAAAAACTGTTTTTT. As protein: CASSLRGGQVEKLFF.

The chain recombines TRBV5-1 with TRBJ2-1, with D possibly matching TRBD2 (5 bases). The CDR3 runs to 14 residues. Trimming removed 2 bases from V and 9 bases from J, with 15 bases in between. CDR1 and CDR2 (germline): SGHRS, YFSETQ. CDR3 in DNA: TGCGCCAGCAGCTTAGTTGGAGGCATTAGTGAGCAGTTCTTC. Protein: CASSLVGGISEQFF.

The chain recombines TRBV12-3 or TRBV12-4 with TRBJ1-2; 7 bases match TRBD1. CDR3 length equals 12 residues. The ends lost 6 bases at V and 5 bases at J; junction bases unmatched: 3. The CDR3: CASSVQGYGYTF. DNA for the CDR3: TGTGCCAGCAGCGTACAGGGGTATGGCTACACCTTC.

The genes are TRBV5-1 and TRBJ1-5; no definite D call. Germline V lookup: CDR1 SGHRS, CDR2 YFSETQ. The length of the CDR3 is 14 residues. The V and J ends lost 5 bases and 5 bases respectively, with 14 bases between them. The CDR3 is CASRIGLGDQPQHF. The CDR3, as DNA: TGCGCCAGCAGGATCGGTCTAGGCGATCAGCCCCAGCATTTT.

CDR3 protein: CATSDGLAVYNEQFF. The CDR3 coding sequence is TGTGCCACCAGTGACGGACTAGCGGTATACAATGAGCAGTTCTTC. This rearrangement joins TRBV24-1 to TRBJ2-1; 10 bases match TRBD2. The CDR3 has 15 amino acids. CDR1 is KGHDR and CDR2 is SFDVKD in the germline V gene. V shed 4 bases and J 4 bases; nucleotides not matched to a gene: 3.

The chain has TRBV28 and TRBJ2-7; 7 positions match TRBD2. Germline loops: CDR1 MDHEN, CDR2 SYDVKM. Trimming took 3 bases from V and 0 from J; bases not matched to a gene: 11. CDR3 length: 17 amino acids. The CDR3 loop reads CASSLLASGTSSYEQYF. CDR3 DNA sequence: TGTGCCAGCAGTTTGTTGGCTAGCGGAACGAGCTCCTACGAGCAGTACTTC. Full variable domain (outside the CDR3, taken from reference TRBV28 and TRBJ2-7): DVKVTQSSRYLVKRTGEKVFLECVQDMDHENMFWYRQDPGLGLRLIYFSYDVKMKEKGDIPEGYSVSREKKERFSLILESASTNQTSMYLCASSLLASGTSSYEQYFGPGTRLTVT.

This clone came up once. The V and J genes are TRBV28 and TRBJ2-3; D is uncertain. The CDR3 consists of 17 residues. The germline V gene has CDR1 MDHEN and CDR2 SYDVKM. V lost 6 bases and J lost 0, with 19 bases in between. DNA for the CDR3: TGTGCCAGCAGCTATACCTCCTGGGCCACAAGCACAGATACGCAGTATTTT. It translates to CASSYTSWATSTDTQYF.

This clone came up a few times. This chain joins TRBV5-4 and TRBJ2-7, with 7 bases matching TRBD1. Germline-derived CDR1 and CDR2 are SGHNT and YYREEE (reference sequence). Trimming cost V 2 bases and J 1 base; bases outside gene matches: 3. This CDR3 region has 14 residues. CDR3 protein: CASSFGQVSYEQYF. The CDR3 DNA reads TGTGCCAGCAGCTTCGGACAGGTTTCCTACGAGCAGTACTTC.

This CDR3 reads CAWSIGQGAYEQYF. The CDR3 coding sequence is TGTGCCTGGAGTATCGGACAGGGGGCCTACGAGCAGTACTTC. V usage is TRBV30 and J usage is TRBJ2-7, with 10 bases that match TRBD1. CDR1 is GTSNPN and CDR2 is SVGIG in the germline V gene (reference sequence). This CDR3 region has 14 residues. The trim removed 2 bases at V and 2 bases at J, leaving 3 bases unmatched. The full variable domain, in which reference TRBV30 and TRBJ2-7 provide the parts outside the CDR3, is SQTIHQWPATLVQPVGSPLSLECTVEGTSNPNLYWYRQAAGRGLQLLFYSVGIGQISSEVPQNLSASRPQDRQFILSSKKLLLSDSGFYLCAWSIGQGAYEQYFGPGTRLTVT.

This chain connects TRBV2 to TRBJ2-1; D may be TRBD2 (5 bases). V lost 6 bases and J lost 4, with 16 bases in between. Per germline, CDR1 SNHLY and CDR2 FYNNEI. The CDR3 covers 15 residues. The CDR3 here is CASSPDYTNYNEQFF. CDR3 in DNA: TGTGCCAGCAGCCCCGACTATACGAATTACAATGAGCAGTTCTTC.

Only a few counts were recorded for this clone. The chain employs TRBV11-2 and TRBJ2-5; D possibly corresponds to TRBD2 (5 bases). V was pared by 8 bases and J by 5 bases, with 27 bases between. Germline V CDR1 and CDR2: SGHAT, FQNNGV. This CDR3 contains 17 residues. CDR3 in amino acids: CASGSLVKVRGTETQYF. The CDR3 coding sequence is TGTGCCAGCGGCAGCTTAGTCAAAGTCCGGGGTACGGAGACCCAGTACTTC.

The chain couples TRBV28 to TRBJ1-3; D is unclear. Germline-derived CDR1 and CDR2 are MDHEN and SYDVKM. The CDR3 runs 14 residues. Trimming left V 3 bases short and J 0 bases short, with 6 bases between. The chain's CDR3 is CASSFSLSGNTIYF. CDR3 nucleotides: TGTGCCAGCAGTTTTTCTCTCTCTGGAAACACCATATATTTT.

Only a few counts were recorded for this clone. The V and J genes are TRBV19 and TRBJ1-1; TRBD1 matches at 10 bases. With 7 bases clipped from V and 3 bases from J, the junction kept 8 bases outside the gene matches. In germline, CDR1 is LNHDA, CDR2 SQIVND (reference sequence). CDR3 length equals 15 residues. The DNA for the CDR3 is TGTGCCAGTATCCGGGACAGGGGAATTTACACTGAAGCTTTCTTT. Translation: CASIRDRGIYTEAFF.

This clone was found a few times. The chain joins TRBV5-6 to TRBJ1-5; D perhaps matches TRBD1 (6 bases). CDR3 length: 15 amino acids. Trimming took off 1 base at V and 4 bases at J, with 12 bases between the two ends. Germline values: CDR1 SGHDT, CDR2 YYEEEE. CDR3 coding DNA: TGTGCCAGCAGCTTGACGACAGGCAGTAATCAGCCCCAGCATTTT. Translation: CASSLTTGSNQPQHF.

This sequence joins TRBV2 and TRBJ2-2; TRBD2 aligns across 7 bases. V gave up 8 bases and J gave up 6 bases; unmatched junction bases: 6. The length of the CDR3 is 13 residues. The germline V gene has CDR1 SNHLY and CDR2 FYNNEI. The CDR3 region is CASRGDGAGELFF. For the CDR3, the DNA is TGTGCCAGCCGGGGGGATGGGGCCGGGGAGCTGTTTTTT.